The next 21 T cell receptor beta chains were all read from a single sample in a study of control samples from healthy donors and cancer patients. The method was immunoSEQ multiplex PCR; TCRdb's version includes in-frame clones alone and lacks a portion of them. The data hold about 220,000 clones, with roughly 94% observed a single time. Sequenced: blood. The source is a man between 50 and 59 years old in good health.

The chain joins TRBV19 to TRBJ2-3, with D possibly matching TRBD2 (5 bases). Trimming pared 6 bases from V and 4 bases from J, leaving 20 bases between. The CDR3 is made up of 16 amino acids. CDR1 LNHDA and CDR2 SQIVND come from the germline V gene (reference sequence). CDR3 sequence: CASRPGLPGWSDTQYF. As DNA, the CDR3 is TGTGCCAGTAGGCCCGGACTCCCGGGGTGGTCAGATACGCAGTATTTT.

This clone was seen just once. The chain is built from TRBV20-1 and TRBJ1-1, with unresolved D. The CDR3 runs 10 residues. The V and J ends lost 3 bases and 5 bases respectively, with 4 bases between them. Germline CDR1 is DFQATT and CDR2 is SNEGSKA (reference sequence). CDR3 nucleotides: TGCAGTGCTAGGGTAACTGAAGCTTTCTTT. Translated, it gives CSARVTEAFF.

The genes are TRBV3-1 (or the pseudogene TRBV3-2) and TRBJ1-5; D call uncertain. Deletions cut 2 bases from V and 6 bases from J, with 5 bases between. Germline CDR1 reads LGHDT; CDR2 reads YNNKEL (reference sequence). The CDR3 contains 12 residues. The CDR3, as DNA: TGTGCCAGCAGCCAATCGGGTCAGCCCCAGCATTTT. This gives the protein CASSQSGQPQHF.

The rearrangement joins TRBV5-4 to TRBJ1-2, with D possibly TRBD1 on 6 matching bases. The CDR3 is made up of 13 amino acids. V lost 3 bases, J lost 4 bases, and 10 bases lay in between. The germline gives CDR1 SGHNT, CDR2 YYREEE (reference sequence). CDR3 bases: TGTGCCAGCAGCTCACAGGGAACCTATGGCTACACCTTC. Its protein product is CASSSQGTYGYTF.

The genes are TRBV7-2 and TRBJ1-6; no reliable D call. The germline V gene has CDR1 SGHTA and CDR2 FQGNSA. Trimming took off 5 bases at V and 6 bases at J, with 14 bases between the two ends. This CDR3 has 15 residues. CDR3 sequence: CASSRGRLSNSPLHF. The DNA for the CDR3 is TGTGCCAGCAGCCGTGGCAGATTAAGTAATTCACCCCTCCACTTT. The full variable domain, rest sourced from reference TRBV7-2 and TRBJ1-6, is GAGVSQSPSNKVTEKGKDVELRCDPISGHTALYWYRQSLGQGLEFLIYFQGNSAPDKSGLPSDRFSAERTGGSVSTLTIQRTQQEDSAVYLCASSRGRLSNSPLHFGNGTRLTVT.

This sequence joins TRBV5-4 and TRBJ1-5; 9 bases are a match to TRBD1. Looked up from germline, CDR1 is SGHNT and CDR2 is YYREEE (reference sequence). CDR3 length equals 14 residues. Losses at the gene ends were 4 bases for V and 4 bases for J; bases not matched to a gene: 3. CDR3 bases: TGTGCCAGCAGCACCGGGACAGGGAATCAGCCCCAGCATTTT. Translation: CASSTGTGNQPQHF.

This sequence joins TRBV18 and TRBJ1-6, with 7 bases lining up with TRBD1. This CDR3 is 16 amino acids long. Germline lookup yields CDR1 KGHSH and CDR2 LQKENI. The V and J ends lost 6 bases and 7 bases, in that order; junction bases with no gene match: 12. CDR3 protein: CASSSNPGGLNSPLHF. Written as DNA, the CDR3 is TGTGCCAGCTCGTCAAATCCAGGGGGACTGAATTCACCCCTCCACTTT.

This CDR3 is CASSRNLAGIPYEQYF. In DNA, the CDR3 is TGTGCCAGCAGCCGTAACCTAGCGGGGATTCCCTACGAGCAGTACTTC. The rearrangement links TRBV7-2 to TRBJ2-7; 9 bases are a match to TRBD2. Per germline, CDR1 SGHTA and CDR2 FQGNSA. The CDR3 loop spans 16 amino acids. The V segment lost 5 bases and the J segment 2 bases; nucleotides outside the gene matches: 10. Filled out from reference TRBV7-2 and TRBJ2-7, the complete variable domain reads GAGVSQSPSNKVTEKGKDVELRCDPISGHTALYWYRQSLGQGLEFLIYFQGNSAPDKSGLPSDRFSAERTGGSVSTLTIQRTQQEDSAVYLCASSRNLAGIPYEQYFGPGTRLTVT.

Only one count was recorded for this clone. The chain is built from TRBV28 and TRBJ1-6; D is unresolved. V dropped 8 bases and J dropped 6 bases, with 14 bases sitting between them. This CDR3 contains 14 residues. CDR1 and CDR2 (germline): MDHEN, SYDVKM. The CDR3 nucleotides are TGTGCCAGCGGACTCAACGGGATTAATTCACCCCTCCACTTT. It specifies CASGLNGINSPLHF.

This clone was detected only a few times. The rearrangement links TRBV7-9 to TRBJ2-3; D is undetermined. Trimming left V 8 bases short and J 6 bases short, with 9 bases between. This CDR3 has 11 amino acids. The germline V gene encodes CDR1 SEHNR and CDR2 FQNEAQ (reference sequence). The CDR3 DNA is TGTGCCAGCCTTACCGGGGATACGCAGTATTTT. Translated: CASLTGDTQYF.

The V gene is TRBV5-1, the J gene TRBJ2-2, with D perhaps matching TRBD2 (5 bases). The V gene's germline CDR1 is SGHRS and CDR2 YFSETQ. V was shortened by 0 bases and J by 6 bases, with 9 bases between the two germline ends. The CDR3 runs to 14 residues. The CDR3 region has the DNA TGCGCCAGCAGCTTGGTTCAGGAGGCCGGGGAGCTGTTTTTT. It translates to CASSLVQEAGELFF. Combining the CDR3 with reference TRBV5-1 and TRBJ2-2 gives the whole variable domain KAGVTQTPRYLIKTRGQQVTLSCSPISGHRSVSWYQQTPGQGLQFLFEYFSETQRNKGNFPGRFSGRQFSNSRSEMNVSTLELGDSALYLCASSLVQEAGELFFGEGSRLTVL.

V usage is TRBV28 and J usage is TRBJ1-1; perhaps TRBD1 as D (5 bases). The V gene lost 5 bases and the J gene lost 5 bases, with 18 bases spanning the gap. This CDR3 has 15 amino acids. Germline assignment: CDR1 MDHEN and CDR2 SYDVKM. The CDR3 DNA follows: TGTGCCAGCAGTCGGAGTGGGGGTCCGTCAACTGAAGCTTTCTTT. This sequence encodes CASSRSGGPSTEAFF.

The genes are TRBV6-5 and TRBJ1-1; D perhaps matches TRBD1 (5 bases). Germline CDR1 reads MNHEY; CDR2 reads SVGAGI. The CDR3 consists of 14 residues. V was cut by 2 bases and J by 1 base, with 8 bases left in between. The CDR3 bases are TGTGCCAGCAGTTACCCAGACAGGAACACTGAAGCTTTCTTT. Translating gives CASSYPDRNTEAFF.

The chain is built from TRBV2 and TRBJ1-2, with 8 bases matching TRBD1. Germline-derived CDR1 and CDR2 are SNHLY and FYNNEI. The CDR3 sequence is 13 residues long. J was trimmed by 4 bases and V by 7 bases; bases with no gene match: 5. The CDR3 reads CASTGTGGYGYTF. The CDR3 DNA reads as TGTGCCAGCACTGGTACAGGGGGCTATGGCTACACCTTC. Using reference TRBV2 and TRBJ1-2 for the parts outside the CDR3, the full variable domain is EPEVTQTPSHQVTQMGQEVILRCVPISNHLYFYWYRQILGQKVEFLVSFYNNEISEKSEIFDDQFSVERPDGSNFTLKIRSTKLEDSAMYFCASTGTGGYGYTFGSGTRLTVV.

This chain connects TRBV4-3 to TRBJ1-5, with 7 bases fitting TRBD1. V dropped 0 bases and J dropped 5; count of bases not matched to a gene: 4. CDR1 and CDR2 from the germline V gene are LGHNA and YSLEER. The CDR3 loop spans 15 amino acids. CDR3 residues: CASSQETGRDQPQHF. In DNA, the CDR3 is TGCGCCAGCAGCCAAGAGACAGGGAGGGATCAGCCCCAGCATTTT.

V and J are TRBV29-1 and TRBJ1-5, with 10 bases aligning to TRBD1. The CDR3 is 14 amino acids. CDR1 and CDR2 (germline): SQVTM, ANQGSEA. V was pared by 6 bases and J by 6 bases, with 8 bases of the junction left unmatched. The CDR3 DNA sequence: TGCAGCGTCTCAGACAGGGGGCTCGGTCAGCCCCAGCATTTT. It yields the protein CSVSDRGLGQPQHF.

The chain links TRBV5-1 to TRBJ1-3, with a possible D match to TRBD1 (6 bases). The V gene's germline CDR1 is SGHRS and CDR2 YFSETQ. The ends were cut back, 4 bases at V and 0 bases at J, with 14 bases in the middle. This CDR3 has 16 amino acids. The CDR3 here is CASSQQGGYSGNTIYF. In DNA form, the CDR3 reads TGCGCCAGCAGCCAGCAAGGGGGGTACTCTGGAAACACCATATATTTT. Supplemented by reference TRBV5-1 and TRBJ1-3, the full variable domain reads KAGVTQTPRYLIKTRGQQVTLSCSPISGHRSVSWYQQTPGQGLQFLFEYFSETQRNKGNFPGRFSGRQFSNSRSEMNVSTLELGDSALYLCASSQQGGYSGNTIYFGEGSWLTVV.

The chain recombines TRBV10-2 with TRBJ1-2; D is possibly TRBD1 (5 bases). The CDR3 has 13 residues. Germline V gene sequence: CDR1 WSHSY, CDR2 SAAADI. Trimming pared 8 bases from V and 1 base from J, leaving 11 bases between. The CDR3 sequence: CASSLGGNYGYTF. DNA for the CDR3: TGCGCCAGCTCGTTGGGGGGTAACTATGGCTACACCTTC.

This chain links TRBV6-6 with TRBJ2-1; 13 bases agree with TRBD2. Germline lookup yields CDR1 MNHNY and CDR2 SVGAGI (reference sequence). The junction had 4 bases not matched to a gene; V was cut back by 5 bases and J by 6 bases. This CDR3 has 15 residues. The CDR3 here is CASSLGLAGLNEQFF. The CDR3 bases are TGTGCCAGCAGTCTGGGACTAGCGGGGCTCAATGAGCAGTTCTTC.

The rearrangement uses TRBV18 and TRBJ1-6; TRBD1 aligns across 10 bases. Trimming at V came to 5 bases and at J to 7 bases, leaving 8 bases not matched to a gene. The CDR3 length is 16 residues. CDR1 and CDR2 (germline): KGHSH, LQKENI. The CDR3 is CASSITGTGENSPLHF. The CDR3 DNA sequence: TGTGCCAGCTCAATCACCGGGACAGGGGAAAATTCACCCCTCCACTTT.

This chain connects TRBV24-1 to TRBJ2-2; 12 bases match TRBD2. This CDR3 spans 15 amino acids. Per the germline V gene, CDR1 is KGHDR and CDR2 is SFDVKD. The V and J ends lost 2 bases and 6 bases, in that order; junction bases with no gene match: 0. This chain's CDR3 is CATSDWTSGAGELFF. In nucleotides, the CDR3 is TGTGCCACCAGTGATTGGACTAGCGGGGCCGGGGAGCTGTTTTTT.